Presented here are 8 T cell receptor beta chains from one specimen sequenced in a study of blood T cell repertoires in COVID-19. The repertoire was sequenced with immunoSEQ multiplex PCR; TCRdb's copy has only in-frame clones and lacks some. The data contain about 410,000 clones, about 90% of them singletons. Source material: PBMCs or T cells enriched from blood (not recorded which). These receptors were collected from a young man who had recovered from COVID-19.

This chain uses TRBV23-1 with TRBJ1-1, with D maybe TRBD1 (5 bases). TRBV23-1 counts as an open reading frame of uncertain function. CDR3 length: 18 amino acids. Trimming removed 4 bases at V and 1 base at J, with 22 bases between. CDR3 sequence: CASSRRGLYLWWNTEAFF. The CDR3 nucleotides read TGCGCCAGCAGTCGAAGGGGCTTGTATTTATGGTGGAACACTGAAGCTTTCTTT.

The V and J genes are TRBV7-9 and TRBJ2-1, with D perhaps matching TRBD2 (7 bases). The CDR3 length is 14 residues. Germline V gene sequence: CDR1 SEHNR, CDR2 FQNEAQ (reference sequence). With 2 bases removed from V and 8 bases from J, the gap between germline ends came to 13 bases. CDR3 nucleotides: TGTGCCAGCAGCTTACGGGGGGCCTGGGATGAGCAGTTCTTC. This translates into CASSLRGAWDEQFF.

The chain combines TRBV12-3 or TRBV12-4 with TRBJ1-1; 8 positions match TRBD1. V lost 6 bases, J lost 5 bases, and 5 bases stayed unmatched. The CDR3 contains 13 residues. CDR3 DNA sequence: TGTGCCAGCAGCCCGACAGGGGATACTGAAGCTTTCTTT. Residues: CASSPTGDTEAFF.

The gene calls are TRBV12-3 or TRBV12-4 and TRBJ2-7, with D perhaps TRBD1 (6 bases). The ends were cut back, 5 bases at V and 4 bases at J, with 9 bases in the middle. This CDR3 contains 12 residues. The DNA for the CDR3 is TGTGCCAGCAGTGTTACAGGGTACGAGCAGTACTTC. Its protein product is CASSVTGYEQYF.

This clone was counted between two and nine times. V and J are TRBV24-1 and TRBJ1-4; 10 bases are a match to TRBD1. Germline CDR1 and CDR2: KGHDR and SFDVKD. The CDR3 length is 17 residues. The junction had 13 bases not matched to a gene; V was cut back by 9 bases and J by 4 bases. The CDR3 sequence: CATLRRDRGTNNEKLFF. The CDR3, as DNA: TGTGCCACCCTACGCCGGGACAGGGGCACAAATAATGAAAAACTGTTTTTT.

This sequence joins TRBV18 and TRBJ2-1; perhaps TRBD2 as D (6 bases). This CDR3 has 13 amino acids. CDR1 is KGHSH and CDR2 is LQKENI in the germline V gene. V lost 2 bases and J 7 bases, leaving 9 bases between the germline ends. The DNA for the CDR3 is TGTGCCAGCTCACCATGGGGGGAGAATGAGCAGTTCTTC. It translates to CASSPWGENEQFF.

The rearrangement links TRBV14 to TRBJ1-2; D gene ambiguous. Germline V gene data show CDR1 as SGHDN and CDR2 as FVKESK. The CDR3 loop spans 15 amino acids. V was shortened by 1 base and J by 5 bases, with 14 bases between the two germline ends. CDR3 protein: CASSQVPEQRYGYTF. CDR3 in DNA: TGTGCCAGCAGCCAAGTTCCGGAACAGAGATATGGCTACACCTTC.

This sequence joins TRBV5-1 and TRBJ1-4; 7 bases align to TRBD1. The CDR3 has 15 amino acids. Germline V gives CDR1 SGHRS, CDR2 YFSETQ. J was trimmed by 6 bases and V by 0 bases; bases with no gene match: 5. CDR3: CASSLARGSDEKLFF. In DNA form, the CDR3 reads TGCGCCAGCAGCTTGGCCAGGGGGAGCGATGAAAAACTGTTTTTT.